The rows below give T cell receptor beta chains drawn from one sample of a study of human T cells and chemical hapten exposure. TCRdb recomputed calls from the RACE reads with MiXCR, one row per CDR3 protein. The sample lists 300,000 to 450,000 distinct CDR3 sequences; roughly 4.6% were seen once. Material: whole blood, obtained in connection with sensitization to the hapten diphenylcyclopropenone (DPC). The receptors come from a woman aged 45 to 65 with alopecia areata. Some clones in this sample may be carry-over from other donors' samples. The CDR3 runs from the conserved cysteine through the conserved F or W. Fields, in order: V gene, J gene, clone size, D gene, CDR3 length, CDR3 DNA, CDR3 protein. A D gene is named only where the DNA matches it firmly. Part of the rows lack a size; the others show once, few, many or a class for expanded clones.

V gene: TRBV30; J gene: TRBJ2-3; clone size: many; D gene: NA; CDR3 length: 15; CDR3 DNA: TGTGCCTGGAGTACCCCAGCGGGCCGCACAGATACGCAGTATTTT; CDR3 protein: CAWSTPAGRTDTQYF
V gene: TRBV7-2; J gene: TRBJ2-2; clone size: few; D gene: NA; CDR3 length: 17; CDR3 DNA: TGTGCCAGCAGCTTAGGTCCTCGCGGAGCGAACACCGGGGAGCTGTTTTTT; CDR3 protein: CASSLGPRGANTGELFF
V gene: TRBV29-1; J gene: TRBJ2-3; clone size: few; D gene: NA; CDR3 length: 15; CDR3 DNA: TGCAGCGTTTGGGGAGTTCTCCCTAGCACAGATACGCAGTATTTT; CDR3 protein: CSVWGVLPSTDTQYF
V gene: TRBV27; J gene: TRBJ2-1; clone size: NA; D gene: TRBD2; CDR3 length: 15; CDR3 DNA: TGTGCCAGCACTCCTAGGACTAGCGCCTACAATGAGCAGTTCTTC; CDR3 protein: CASTPRTSAYNEQFF
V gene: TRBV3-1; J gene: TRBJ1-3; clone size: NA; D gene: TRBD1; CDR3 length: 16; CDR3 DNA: TGTGCCAGCAGCCAAGTCCCGGGACAGTCTGGAAACACCATATATTTT; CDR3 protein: CASSQVPGQSGNTIYF
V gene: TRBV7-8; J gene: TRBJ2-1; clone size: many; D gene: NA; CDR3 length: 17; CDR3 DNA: TGTGCCAGCAGCTTAGCCCTCACTAGCCCGAGCGGGAATGAGCAGTTCTTC; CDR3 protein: CASSLALTSPSGNEQFF
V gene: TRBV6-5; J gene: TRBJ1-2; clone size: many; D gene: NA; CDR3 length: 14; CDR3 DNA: TGTGCCAGCAGCCCTATCTCTTCTAACTATGGCTACACCTTC; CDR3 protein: CASSPISSNYGYTF
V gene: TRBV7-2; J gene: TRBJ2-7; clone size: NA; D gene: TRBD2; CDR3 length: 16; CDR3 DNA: TGTGCCAGCAGCTTTGGACCAGCGGGAGGGCCCAACGAGCAGTACTTC; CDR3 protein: CASSFGPAGGPNEQYF
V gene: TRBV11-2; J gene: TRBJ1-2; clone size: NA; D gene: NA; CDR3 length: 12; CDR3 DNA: TGTGCCAGCAGCCCCCAGGGCTATGGCTACACCTTC; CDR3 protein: CASSPQGYGYTF
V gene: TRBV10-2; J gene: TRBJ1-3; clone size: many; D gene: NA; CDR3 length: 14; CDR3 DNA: TGCGCCAGCATGGAATCAGGACCTGGAAACACCATATATTTT; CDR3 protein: CASMESGPGNTIYF
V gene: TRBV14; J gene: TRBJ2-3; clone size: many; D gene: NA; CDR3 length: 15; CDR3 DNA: TGTGCCAGCAGCTTCCAGGGGTCACGCACAGATACGCAGTATTTT; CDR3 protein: CASSFQGSRTDTQYF
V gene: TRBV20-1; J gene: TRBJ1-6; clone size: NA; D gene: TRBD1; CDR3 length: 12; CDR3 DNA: TGCAGTGCCCGGGACAGCAATTCACCCCTCCACTTT; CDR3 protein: CSARDSNSPLHF
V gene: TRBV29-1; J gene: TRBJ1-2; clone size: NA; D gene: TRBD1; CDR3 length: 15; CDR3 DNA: TGCAGCGTTGAAGCCCCCGACAGGGGGCAGGTTGGCTACACCTTC; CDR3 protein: CSVEAPDRGQVGYTF
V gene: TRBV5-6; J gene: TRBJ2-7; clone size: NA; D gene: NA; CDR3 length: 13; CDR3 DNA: TGTGCCAGCAGCAACGTCGGGGGAAACGAGCAGTACTTC; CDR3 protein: CASSNVGGNEQYF
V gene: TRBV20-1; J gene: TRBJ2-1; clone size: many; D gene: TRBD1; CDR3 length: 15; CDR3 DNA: TGCAGTGCTAGAGATTGGGACAGGGGTCGGGAGGAGCAGTTCTTC; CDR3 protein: CSARDWDRGREEQFF
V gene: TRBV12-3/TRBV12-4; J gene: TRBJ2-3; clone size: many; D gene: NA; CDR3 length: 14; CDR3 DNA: TGTGCCAGCAATGGGGGGGGGGCACCAGATACGCAGTATTTT; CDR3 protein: CASNGGGAPDTQYF
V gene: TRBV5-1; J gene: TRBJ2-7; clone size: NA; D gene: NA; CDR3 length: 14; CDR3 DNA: TGCGCCAGCAGCTCCCGACAGACCCGCTACGAGCAGTACTTC; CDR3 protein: CASSSRQTRYEQYF
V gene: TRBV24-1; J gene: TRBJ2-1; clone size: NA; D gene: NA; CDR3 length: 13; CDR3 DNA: TGTGCCACCAGTGATTTGCCCGGGGGTGAGCAGTTCTTC; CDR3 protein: CATSDLPGGEQFF
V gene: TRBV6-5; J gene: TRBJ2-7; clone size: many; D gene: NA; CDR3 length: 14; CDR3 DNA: TGTGCCAGCAGCTCATCCTTGGGGGCCTACGAGCAGTACTTC; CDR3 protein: CASSSSLGAYEQYF
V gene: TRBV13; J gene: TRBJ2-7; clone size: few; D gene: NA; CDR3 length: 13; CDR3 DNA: TGTGCCAGCAGCGCGGGACCGGCCTACGAGCAGTACTTC; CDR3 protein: CASSAGPAYEQYF
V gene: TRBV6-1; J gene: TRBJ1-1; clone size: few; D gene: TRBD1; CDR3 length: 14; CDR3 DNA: TGTGCCAGCAGTGGGATACACAGGGGAACTGAAGCTTTCTTT; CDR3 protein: CASSGIHRGTEAFF
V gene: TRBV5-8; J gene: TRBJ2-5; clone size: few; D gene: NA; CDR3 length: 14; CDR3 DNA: TGTGCCAGCAGACGGGGGGCCGTTCAAGAGACCCAGTACTTC; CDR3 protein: CASRRGAVQETQYF
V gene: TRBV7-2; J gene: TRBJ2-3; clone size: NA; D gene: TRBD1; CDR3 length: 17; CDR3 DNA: TGTGCCAGCAGCTTCAAAATGACAGGGACCCGCACAGATACGCAGTATTTT; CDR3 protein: CASSFKMTGTRTDTQYF
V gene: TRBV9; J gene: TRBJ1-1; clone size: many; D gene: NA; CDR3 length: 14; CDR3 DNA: TGTGCCAGCAGCGTAGGACCAGGATCCACTGAAGCTTTCTTT; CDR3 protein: CASSVGPGSTEAFF
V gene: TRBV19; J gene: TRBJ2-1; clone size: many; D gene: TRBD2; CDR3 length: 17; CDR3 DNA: TGTGCCAGTAGTATGGATTTACTAGCGGGGGCCTACAATGAGCAGTTCTTC; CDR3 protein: CASSMDLLAGAYNEQFF
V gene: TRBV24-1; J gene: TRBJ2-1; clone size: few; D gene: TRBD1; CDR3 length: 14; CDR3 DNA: TGTGCCACCAGCGACAGGGATCTATGGGATGAGCAGTTCTTC; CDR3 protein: CATSDRDLWDEQFF
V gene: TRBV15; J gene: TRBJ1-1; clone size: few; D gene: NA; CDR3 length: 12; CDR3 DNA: TGTGCCACCAGCAAGATTCCCACTGAAGCTTTCTTT; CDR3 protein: CATSKIPTEAFF
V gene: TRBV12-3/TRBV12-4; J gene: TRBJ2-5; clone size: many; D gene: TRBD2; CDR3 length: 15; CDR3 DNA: TGTGCCAGCAGTTTAGCGGGGACTAGCGGTGAGACCCAGTACTTC; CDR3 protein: CASSLAGTSGETQYF
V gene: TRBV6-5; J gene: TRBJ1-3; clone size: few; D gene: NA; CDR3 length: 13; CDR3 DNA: TGTGCCAGCAGTTACGGGGTCGGAAACACCATATATTTT; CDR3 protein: CASSYGVGNTIYF
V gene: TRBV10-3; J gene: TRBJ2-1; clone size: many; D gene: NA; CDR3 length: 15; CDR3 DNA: TGTGCCATCAGGACTGCTCTCAGCTCCTACAATGAGCAGTTCTTC; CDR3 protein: CAIRTALSSYNEQFF
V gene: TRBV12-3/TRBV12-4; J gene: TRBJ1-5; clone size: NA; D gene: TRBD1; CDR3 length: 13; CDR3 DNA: TGTGCCGCAGCCGGGACAGTAAATCAGCCCCAGCATTTT; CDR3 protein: CAAAGTVNQPQHF
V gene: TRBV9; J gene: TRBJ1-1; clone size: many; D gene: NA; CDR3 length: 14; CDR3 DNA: TGTGCCAGCAGCCCCCAGGGCGGCGGCACTGAAGCTTTCTTT; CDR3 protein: CASSPQGGGTEAFF
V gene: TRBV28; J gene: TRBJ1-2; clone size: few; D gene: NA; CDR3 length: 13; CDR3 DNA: TGTGCCACACGAAGAGGGGCGAGCTATGGCTACACCTTC; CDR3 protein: CATRRGASYGYTF